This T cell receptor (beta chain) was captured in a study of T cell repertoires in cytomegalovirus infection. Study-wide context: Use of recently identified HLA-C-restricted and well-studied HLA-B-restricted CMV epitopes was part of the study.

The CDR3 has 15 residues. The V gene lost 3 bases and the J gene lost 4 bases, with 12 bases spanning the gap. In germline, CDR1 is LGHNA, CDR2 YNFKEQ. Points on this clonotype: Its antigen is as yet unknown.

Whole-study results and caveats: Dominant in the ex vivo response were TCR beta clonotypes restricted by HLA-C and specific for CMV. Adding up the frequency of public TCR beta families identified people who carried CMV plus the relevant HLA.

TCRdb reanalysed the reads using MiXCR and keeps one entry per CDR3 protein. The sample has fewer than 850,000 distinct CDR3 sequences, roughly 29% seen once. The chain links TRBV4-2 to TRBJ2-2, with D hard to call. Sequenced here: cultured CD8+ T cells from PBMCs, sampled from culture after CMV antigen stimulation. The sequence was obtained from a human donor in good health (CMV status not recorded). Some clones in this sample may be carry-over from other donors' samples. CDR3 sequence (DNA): TGTGCCAGCAGCCAGCCCCGTAGCTCCACCGGGGAGCTGTTTTTT. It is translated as CASSQPRSSTGELFF.